The rows below give T cell receptor beta chains drawn from one sample of a study of shared clonotypes between healthy human individuals. Assay: immunoSEQ multiplex PCR; the TCRdb copy retains only in-frame clones and omits some. The profile shows 2 million to 3 million clones, roughly 93% of them singletons. The specimen was naive CD4+ T cells from PBMCs. The receptors come from a man aged 18 to 29 in good health. Some clones in this sample may be carry-over from other donors' samples. Both conserved end residues are part of each CDR3. The order of the fields is CDR3 length, J gene, D gene, clone size, V gene, CDR3 DNA, CDR3 protein. D genes are given only for firm matches. Clone size appears in some rows only: once, few, many, or a class for an expanded clone.

len: 14
j_gene: TRBJ1-2
d_gene: NA
abundance: NA
v_gene: TRBV9
CDR3nt: TGTGCCAGCAGCGTAGGACAGGACGTAGATGGCTACACCTTC
CDR3aa: CASSVGQDVDGYTF

len: 16
j_gene: TRBJ2-3
d_gene: NA
abundance: NA
v_gene: TRBV5-1
CDR3nt: TGCGCCAGCAGCCGGGTGGGACAAGGAGGTACAGATACGCAGTATTTT
CDR3aa: CASSRVGQGGTDTQYF

len: 12
j_gene: TRBJ2-1
d_gene: NA
abundance: NA
v_gene: TRBV7-9
CDR3nt: TGTGCCAGCGGCCCCTGGGAAGATGAGCAGTTCTTC
CDR3aa: CASGPWEDEQFF

len: 17
j_gene: TRBJ2-2
d_gene: NA
abundance: NA
v_gene: TRBV28
CDR3nt: TGTGCCAGCATCCTTGGGACCCGCCGACCGAACACCGGGGAGCTGTTTTTT
CDR3aa: CASILGTRRPNTGELFF

len: 15
j_gene: TRBJ2-5
d_gene: TRBD2
abundance: NA
v_gene: TRBV4-3
CDR3nt: TGCGCCAGCAGCGATGGGGGTAGCGGGGCTTGGACCCAGTACTTC
CDR3aa: CASSDGGSGAWTQYF

len: 16
j_gene: TRBJ2-2
d_gene: NA
abundance: NA
v_gene: TRBV5-1
CDR3nt: TGCGCCAGCAGCTACGGACAGACATCGAACACCGGGGAGCTGTTTTTT
CDR3aa: CASSYGQTSNTGELFF

len: 16
j_gene: TRBJ2-3
d_gene: TRBD1
abundance: NA
v_gene: TRBV2
CDR3nt: TGTGCCAGCAGTGAAGCGGGGACAGGGGTTGCAGATACGCAGTATTTT
CDR3aa: CASSEAGTGVADTQYF

len: 15
j_gene: TRBJ1-1
d_gene: NA
abundance: few
v_gene: TRBV18
CDR3nt: TGTGCCAGCTCACCTCGTACAGGGCTGAACACTGAAGCTTTCTTT
CDR3aa: CASSPRTGLNTEAFF

len: 15
j_gene: TRBJ2-2
d_gene: NA
abundance: NA
v_gene: TRBV27
CDR3nt: TGTGCCACCAGGCCCGGGACACCGAACACCGGGGAGCTGTTTTTT
CDR3aa: CATRPGTPNTGELFF

len: 15
j_gene: TRBJ2-1
d_gene: TRBD2
abundance: NA
v_gene: TRBV28
CDR3nt: TGTGCCAGCAGTAGCGGGGGGGGCTCCTACAATGAGCAGTTCTTC
CDR3aa: CASSSGGGSYNEQFF

len: 17
j_gene: TRBJ1-1
d_gene: NA
abundance: once
v_gene: TRBV5-1
CDR3nt: TGCGCCAGCAGCTTGGCAGACAGGATCGATGTGATCCCTGAAGCTTTCTTT
CDR3aa: CASSLADRIDVIPEAFF

len: 15
j_gene: TRBJ1-2
d_gene: NA
abundance: NA
v_gene: TRBV6-1
CDR3nt: TGTGCCAGCAACGCTCGGAATTGGGTTTGGGATGGCTACACCTTC
CDR3aa: CASNARNWVWDGYTF

len: 15
j_gene: TRBJ2-2
d_gene: TRBD2
abundance: NA
v_gene: TRBV2
CDR3nt: TGTGCCAGCAGTGCGGCGGGAGGGCCGGTCGGGGAGCTGTTTTTT
CDR3aa: CASSAAGGPVGELFF

len: 15
j_gene: TRBJ1-4
d_gene: TRBD1
abundance: NA
v_gene: TRBV19
CDR3nt: TGTGCCAGTAGTACTAGGGGGACAGTCTTCGAAAAACTGTTTTTT
CDR3aa: CASSTRGTVFEKLFF